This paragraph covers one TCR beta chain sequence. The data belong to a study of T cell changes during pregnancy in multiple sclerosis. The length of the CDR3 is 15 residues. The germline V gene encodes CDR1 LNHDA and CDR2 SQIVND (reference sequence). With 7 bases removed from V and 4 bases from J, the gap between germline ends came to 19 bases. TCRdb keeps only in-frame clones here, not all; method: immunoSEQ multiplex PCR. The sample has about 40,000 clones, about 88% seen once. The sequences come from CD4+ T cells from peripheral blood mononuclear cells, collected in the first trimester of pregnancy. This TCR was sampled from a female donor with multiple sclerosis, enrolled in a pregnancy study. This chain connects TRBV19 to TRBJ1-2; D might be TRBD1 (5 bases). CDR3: CASKTGGDEFYGYTF. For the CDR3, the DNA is TGTGCCAGTAAAACCGGGGGGGACGAATTCTATGGCTACACCTTC.